The entry below gives a single TCR beta chain sequence along with its context. This specimen comes from a study of T-cell reconstitution after alpha-beta-depleted transplantation in children. V was clipped by 7 bases and J by 7 bases, with 16 bases between them. The CDR3 consists of 13 residues. The TCRbeta library incorporated unique molecular identifiers. TCRdb analysed the PCR reads with MiXCR anew, one entry per CDR3 protein. The table has about 610,000 distinct CDR3 sequences, 8% to 11% seen once. The chain joins TRBV12-3 or TRBV12-4 to TRBJ1-2; D perhaps matches TRBD1 (6 bases). This receptor was taken from a human donor who donated a stem cell graft to a child with acute myeloid leukemia. This specimen was PBMCs from the stem cell graft donor, taken from the stem cell graft. In DNA, the CDR3 is TGTGCCAGCACCCCTCGGGGGGCATCTGGCTACACCTTC. This sequence encodes CASTPRGASGYTF.